One T cell receptor (beta chain) is described in this entry. Using RNA transcripts, the TCR beta CDR3 regions were amplified. Investigators did first-round RT-PCR with HTBI primers, then second-round multiplex PCR. Via MiXCR, TCRdb re-called the multiplex PCR reads, giving one row per CDR3 protein. This table holds hundreds of thousands of distinct CDR3 sequences, just over 40% found once. This entry comes from a study of Graves' ophthalmopathy and Graves' hyperthyroidism. The CDR3 consists of 15 residues. The V end was cut by 8 bases, the J end by 5 bases, with 18 bases between. Per the germline V gene, CDR1 is SGHAT and CDR2 is FQNNGV.

The sequenced sample consisted of peripheral blood. This rearrangement joins TRBV11-2 to TRBJ2-2, with a tentative D call TRBD2 (6 bases). The clonotype originates from an adult man with Graves' ophthalmopathy. This chain's CDR3 is CASHDWTGRTGELFF. DNA for the CDR3: TGTGCCAGCCATGACTGGACGGGGAGGACCGGGGAGCTGTTTTTT.